The rows below give T cell receptor beta chains drawn from one sample of a study of T-cell memory formation after mild COVID-19. From the 5' RACE reads, TCRdb called clonotypes with MiXCR, one entry per CDR3 protein. The repertoire holds 530,000 or so distinct CDR3 sequences, with roughly 17% as singletons. Sequenced material: PBMCs or a T cell subset sorted from them (not recorded which). The receptors come from an adult woman who had mild COVID-19 (a few samples of this study predate the infection). Cell type and time point are not known. Each CDR3 is given with its conserved first and last residue. The order of the fields is clone size, J gene, D gene, V gene, CDR3 DNA, CDR3 protein. D genes are given only for firm matches. Clone size is stated in some rows and not others, as once, few, many or a class when expanded.

NA,TRBJ2-1,NA,TRBV6-5,TGTGCCAGCAGTTACCGGACCAGCTCCTACAATGAGCAGTTCTTC,CASSYRTSSYNEQFF
NA,TRBJ2-5,TRBD2,TRBV6-1,TGTGCCAGCAGTGAAGGAAGCGGGGGGTTCGGAGAGACCCAGTACTTC,CASSEGSGGFGETQYF
NA,TRBJ2-3,TRBD2,TRBV4-2,TGTGCCAGCAGCCAAGGCGGGAGACAGCGTATTTCTAGCACAGATACGCAGTATTTT,CASSQGGRQRISSTDTQYF
NA,TRBJ1-1,TRBD1,TRBV29-1,TGCAGCGTTGTCCTCGGCCGGTACAGGGGGCAAGGGGACACTGAAGCTTTCTTT,CSVVLGRYRGQGDTEAFF
few,TRBJ2-7,NA,TRBV7-7,TGTGCCAGCAGCGGACCCCCCTCCTACGAGCAGTACTTC,CASSGPPSYEQYF
few,TRBJ2-4,TRBD2,TRBV19,TGTGCCAGTAGTACGGGACTAGCGGGCAACATTCAGTACTTC,CASSTGLAGNIQYF
few,TRBJ1-5,TRBD1,TRBV6-4,TGTGCCAGCAGTGACTACAGGGGGAAGCCACCCGAGCACACCTTTAGCAATCAGCCCCAGCATTTT,CASSDYRGKPPEHTFSNQPQHF
few,TRBJ2-1,NA,TRBV6-5,TGTGCCAGCAGTTTTAACACGGGAAGGGGAGGCAATGAGCAGTTCTTC,CASSFNTGRGGNEQFF
NA,TRBJ1-5,NA,TRBV20-1,TGCAGTGCTAGAGATCAGGGGTATTATCAGCCCCAGCATTTT,CSARDQGYYQPQHF
few,TRBJ2-7,TRBD2,TRBV27,TGTGCCAGCAGTTTATCTGCGGGAGGGCCTCTCGAGCAGTACTTC,CASSLSAGGPLEQYF
few,TRBJ2-5,NA,TRBV20-1,TGCAGTGCCCTGACGCTCGAGACCCAGTACTTC,CSALTLETQYF
NA,TRBJ1-5,NA,TRBV6-1,TGTGCCAGCAGTCTCGACAGAGTCCGAGCCCAGCATTTT,CASSLDRVRAQHF
NA,TRBJ1-1,TRBD1,TRBV6-1,TGTGCCAGCGATCGGACAGGCCCCGCCGGTGGTGAAGCTTTCTTT,CASDRTGPAGGEAFF
few,TRBJ2-1,TRBD2,TRBV12-3/TRBV12-4,TGTGCCAGCACCCTTGGCGGGAGGGCCCCCTACAATGAGCAGTTCTTC,CASTLGGRAPYNEQFF
NA,TRBJ1-5,TRBD1,TRBV5-1,TGCGCCAGCAGCTCACAGGGGCTCAATCAGCCCCAGCATTTT,CASSSQGLNQPQHF
many,TRBJ2-4,NA,TRBV12-3/TRBV12-4,TGTGCCAGCAGCCCGGGGACGCACCGCGGCATTCAGTACTTC,CASSPGTHRGIQYF
many,TRBJ2-3,TRBD1,TRBV5-1,TGCGCCAGCAGCCACGGGACAGGCACAGATACGCAGTATTTT,CASSHGTGTDTQYF
few,TRBJ2-7,NA,TRBV2,TGTGCCAGCAGTGGGCAGGGGATCAACGAGCAGTACTTC,CASSGQGINEQYF
few,TRBJ2-2,NA,TRBV7-2,TGTGCCAGCTCCTCCCGGGGAAACACCGGGGAGCTGTTTTTT,CASSSRGNTGELFF
NA,TRBJ2-3,NA,TRBV7-3,TGTGCCAGCAGCTTAACGTTGGCACTAAGTGACACAGATACGCAGTATTTT,CASSLTLALSDTDTQYF
few,TRBJ1-6,NA,TRBV20-1,TGCAGTTCCAGAGGGGCGGAAAGCTCCTATAATTCACCCCTCCACTTT,CSSRGAESSYNSPLHF
NA,TRBJ2-5,NA,TRBV7-8,TGTGCCAGCAGCTTGGCCGGCCTGTCTGGGACCCAGTACTTC,CASSLAGLSGTQYF
NA,TRBJ2-7,NA,TRBV12-3/TRBV12-4,TGTGCCAGCAGTTCCCCGAACGAGGCGGAAGAGCAGTACTTC,CASSSPNEAEEQYF
few,TRBJ2-1,TRBD2,TRBV4-3,TGCGCCAGCAGCCAACCCCTAGCGGGTTCATTGGGTGAGCAGTTCTTC,CASSQPLAGSLGEQFF
few,TRBJ2-1,NA,TRBV11-2,TGTGCCAGCAGCCCAAGGGACCCGCGCCCCGGTGAGCAGTTCTTC,CASSPRDPRPGEQFF
few,TRBJ1-1,NA,TRBV29-1,TGCAGCCCCGACAGCAATCAAACTACTGAAGCTTTCTTT,CSPDSNQTTEAFF
many,TRBJ2-2,TRBD1,TRBV12-3/TRBV12-4,TGTGCCAGCAGTCCTTGGACAGGAGACACCGGGGAGCTGTTTTTT,CASSPWTGDTGELFF
NA,TRBJ1-2,TRBD1,TRBV24-1,TGTGCCACCAGTGACCCAGGACAGGGGAGGGATGGCTACACCTTC,CATSDPGQGRDGYTF
few,TRBJ2-7,NA,TRBV27,TGTGCCAGCAGTTATCGTCCACCGAGCTCCTACGAGCAGTACTTC,CASSYRPPSSYEQYF
NA,TRBJ2-3,TRBD2,TRBV5-1,TGCGCCAGCAGCGACGGGGGACTAGTAGATACGCAGTATTTT,CASSDGGLVDTQYF
NA,TRBJ2-3,NA,TRBV12-3/TRBV12-4,TGTGCCAGCAGCAGAGGGGTCCTCGCAACAGATACGCAGTATTTT,CASSRGVLATDTQYF
NA,TRBJ2-1,NA,TRBV24-1,TGTGCCACCAGTGACCCGAAGACTTCCGCTTACAATGAGCAGTTCTTC,CATSDPKTSAYNEQFF
few,TRBJ2-2,TRBD1,TRBV4-2,TGTGCCAGCAGCCAAGATCAAGGGGGACAGGCCTACACCGGGGAGCTGTTTTTT,CASSQDQGGQAYTGELFF